One sample yielded the 29 T cell receptor beta chains listed below, sequenced in a study of glioma-infiltrating T cells. TCR alpha and beta CDR3 regions were amplified from RNA using iRepertoire nested multiplex PCR. TCRdb re-called the multiplex PCR reads with MiXCR, one entry per CDR3 protein. The profile shows approximately 110,000 distinct CDR3 sequences, less than 30% of them singletons. The sample comprised glioma tissue, nonneoplastic brain tissue, or PBMCs (not recorded which). The receptor source for this set is a human donor with low-grade glioma or glioblastoma, undergoing nonglioma brain surgery, or in good health (not recorded which).

Turning to this clonotype: A read error may be the cause here, since a much bigger clone is one base away. The V gene is TRBV2, the J gene TRBJ2-7, with D possibly called TRBD1 or TRBD2 (5 bases each). The CDR3 is 11 amino acids. From germline, CDR1 is SNHLY and CDR2 FYNNEI. CDR3 residues: CASTRESEQHF. The CDR3 DNA reads TGTGCCAGCACCAGGGAGAGTGAGCAGCACTTC.

The chain is built from TRBV2 and TRBJ2-6; no clear D. This CDR3 comprises 17 residues. The ends were cut back, 3 bases at V and 0 bases at J, with 12 bases in the middle. Germline V lookup: CDR1 SNHLY, CDR2 FYNNEI. For the CDR3, the DNA is TGTGCCAGCAGTGATGGTCCCTATATCTCTGGGGCCAACGTCCTGACTTTC. Its protein product is CASSDGPYISGANVLTF.

In its sample, this clonotype was seen a few times. V usage is TRBV7-2 and J usage is TRBJ2-7; the D call may be TRBD1 or TRBD2 (5 bases each). Germline V gene sequence: CDR1 SGHTA, CDR2 FQGNSA. With 2 bases removed from V and 5 bases from J, the gap between germline ends came to 19 bases. The CDR3 extends over 16 amino acids. CDR3 nucleotides: TGTGCCAGCAGCTTAACGCCCCTGGGACCCTGGGACGAGCAGTACTTC. Translating it yields CASSLTPLGPWDEQYF.

On this clonotype: A read error may explain this, as a much larger clone is one base away. The DNA of the CDR3 is TGTGCCAGCAGCCAAGATCCGTATGCACTAGCGGGAGCGGCAGATACGCAGTATTTT. Amino acid sequence: CASSQDPYALAGAADTQYF. This chain connects TRBV14 to TRBJ2-3; 11 bases align to TRBD2. The germline CDR1 and CDR2 sequences are SGHDN and FVKESK. The CDR3 loop spans 19 amino acids. The J segment lost 4 bases and the V segment lost 0 bases, leaving 12 bases of the junction unmatched.

The sample holds many counts of this clonotype. V usage is TRBV12-3 or TRBV12-4 and J usage is TRBJ2-3; D call uncertain. The CDR3 is 12 residues long. The V and J ends lost 6 bases and 4 bases respectively, with 8 bases between them. CDR3 sequence (DNA): TGTGCCAGCAGGATGGCGTCAGATACGCAGTATTTT. The encoded protein is CASRMASDTQYF.

This clonotype was recorded at least ten times. The chain uses TRBV27 and TRBJ1-1; D remains unclear. CDR1 is MNHEY, CDR2 SMNVEV, per germline (reference sequence). The CDR3 loop spans 15 amino acids. Trimming shortened V by 5 bases and J by 5 bases, and 18 bases separated the two germline ends. The CDR3 coding sequence is TGTGCCAGCAGTCCCTCTGGCTCCACGGGAACTGAAGCTTTCTTT. Translating it yields CASSPSGSTGTEAFF.

As for this clonotype: A read error is possible here, since a much larger clone lies one base away. The chain has TRBV18 and TRBJ1-5; a possible D gene is TRBD1 (5 bases). The CDR3 covers 16 residues. Germline loops: CDR1 KGHSH, CDR2 LQKENI. This chain's CDR3 is CASSLYRLGPNQHQHF. CDR3 DNA: TGTGCCAGCTCACTCTACAGGCTAGGACCCAATCAGCACCAGCATTTT.

The sample holds many counts of this clonotype. The chain joins TRBV28 to TRBJ1-1, with D maybe TRBD1 (6 bases). With 8 bases removed from V and 7 bases from J, the gap between germline ends came to 17 bases. Germline lookup yields CDR1 MDHEN and CDR2 SYDVKM. This CDR3 has 13 amino acids. CDR3 sequence reads: CASLRTRTDEAFF. In nucleotides, the CDR3 is TGTGCCAGCCTGAGGACACGGACAGATGAAGCTTTCTTT.

Many counts were recorded for this clonotype. The J gene is TRBJ1-5, the V gene TRBV10-2, with D possibly TRBD1 on 6 matching bases. Germline loops: CDR1 WSHSY, CDR2 SAAADI. V dropped 4 bases and J dropped 2 bases, with 9 bases sitting between them. This CDR3 is 14 amino acids long. As DNA, the CDR3 is TGCGCCAGCAGTGTCGGGGGCGGCAATCAGCCCCAGCATTTT. Encoded protein: CASSVGGGNQPQHF.

A few counts support this clonotype. This chain links TRBV11-1 with TRBJ1-1; no clear D gene. This CDR3 spans 13 amino acids. Germline-derived CDR1 and CDR2 are SGHAT and FQDESV (reference sequence). Trimming removed 5 bases from V and 1 base from J, with 8 bases in between. The CDR3 protein is CASSPYWNTEAFF. Here the CDR3 DNA reads TGTGCCAGCAGCCCATACTGGAACACTGAAGCTTTCTTT. The full variable domain, completed using reference TRBV11-1 and TRBJ1-1, is EAEVAQSPRYKITEKSQAVAFWCDPISGHATLYWYRQILGQGPELLVQFQDESVVDDSQLPKDRFSAERLKGVDSTLKIQPAELGDSAMYLCASSPYWNTEAFFGQGTRLTVV.

This clonotype was detected many times. The chain has TRBV6-6 and TRBJ2-5, with 8 bases aligning to TRBD1. CDR3 size: 17 residues. Germline values: CDR1 MNHNY, CDR2 SVGAGI (reference sequence). Germline trimming cut 0 bases from V and 1 base from J; bases unmatched to any gene: 7. Here the CDR3 DNA reads TGTGCCAGCAGTTACTCTCCCCCAGGGGGCGGCCAAGAGACCCAGTACTTC. Translated, it gives CASSYSPPGGGQETQYF.

This clonotype has ten or more counts. The J gene is TRBJ2-5, the V gene TRBV20-1; D remains unclear. The V end lost 6 bases, the J end lost 5 bases, and 13 bases lay between the germline ends. This CDR3 comprises 12 residues. Germline assignment: CDR1 DFQATT and CDR2 SNEGSKA (reference sequence). This chain's CDR3 is CSAKERGETQYF. The CDR3 DNA sequence: TGCAGTGCGAAAGAGAGAGGCGAGACCCAGTACTTC.

This clonotype was seen ten or more times. The chain joins TRBV7-9 to TRBJ1-1; 8 bases map to TRBD1. The CDR3 runs to 14 residues. Germline trimming cut 3 bases from V and 2 bases from J; bases unmatched to any gene: 2. Germline-derived CDR1 and CDR2 are SEHNR and FQNEAQ (reference sequence). The CDR3, as DNA: TGTGCCAGCAGCTTCACAGGGGGAAACACTGAAGCTTTCTTT. Its protein is CASSFTGGNTEAFF.

This clonotype was counted ten times or more. The chain joins TRBV6-2 or TRBV6-3 to TRBJ1-2; 9 nucleotides match TRBD1. The germline CDR1 and CDR2 sequences are MNHEY and SVGEGT. The CDR3 contains 20 residues. Trimming removed 5 bases from V and 2 bases from J; junction bases left unmatched: 21. This chain's CDR3 is CASSPLLGAGQGLRNYGYTF. CDR3 coding DNA: TGTGCCAGCAGTCCCTTACTGGGAGCGGGACAGGGTTTGAGGAACTATGGCTACACCTTC.

Many counts were recorded for this clonotype. The rearrangement links TRBV4-2 to TRBJ2-7, with TRBD2 identical over 7 bases. V shed 4 bases and J 2 bases; nucleotides not matched to a gene: 5. This CDR3 contains 14 residues. CDR1 is LGHNA, CDR2 YNFKEQ, per germline. The CDR3 nucleotides are TGTGCCAGCAGCCCGGCTAGCGGAACCTACGAGCAGTACTTC. It translates to CASSPASGTYEQYF.

This clonotype was seen a few times. The gene calls are TRBV12-5 and TRBJ2-3; 9 nucleotides match TRBD1. The V and J ends lost 7 bases and 4 bases, in that order; junction bases with no gene match: 9. The CDR3 consists of 15 residues. Germline V gives CDR1 LGHNT, CDR2 FRNRAP. CDR3 loop: CASVTGTGFADTQYF. The CDR3 coding sequence is TGTGCTAGTGTCACCGGGACAGGGTTCGCAGATACGCAGTATTTT.

Remarks on this clonotype: This clone may be a read error of a much larger clone one base away. This chain joins TRBV27 and TRBJ1-1; perhaps TRBD1 as D (6 bases). The length of the CDR3 is 12 residues. Germline CDR1 and CDR2: MNHEY and SMNVEV (reference sequence). The CDR3 spells CTSSFQQGQGFF. The CDR3 nucleotides read TGTACCAGCAGTTTCCAACAGGGCCAGGGTTTCTTT.

This clonotype showed up many times. The rearrangement joins TRBV6-2 or TRBV6-3 to TRBJ2-1; the D is unclear. V lost 2 bases and J lost 4, with 15 bases in between. CDR3 size: 16 residues. Germline values: CDR1 MNHEY, CDR2 SVGEGT. The CDR3 DNA is TGTGCCAGCAGTTACCGGGCCGAGGCCCCTTACAATGAGCAGTTCTTC. It yields the protein CASSYRAEAPYNEQFF.

The J gene is TRBJ2-1, the V gene TRBV5-4; D is undetermined. Per the germline V gene, CDR1 is SGHNT and CDR2 is YYREEE (reference sequence). The CDR3 sequence is 17 residues long. With 1 base removed from V and 7 bases from J, the gap between germline ends came to 21 bases. CDR3 bases: TGTGCCAGCAGCTTGTGGTCAAACTTCACGAGGACGAATGAGCAGTTCTTC. It yields the protein CASSLWSNFTRTNEQFF.

This clonotype was recorded at least ten times. This rearrangement joins TRBV15 to TRBJ2-5; D gene unclear. CDR1 is LNHNV, CDR2 YYDKDF, per germline (reference sequence). V was pared by 3 bases and J by 1 base, with 6 bases between. The CDR3 runs to 13 residues. The DNA of the CDR3 is TGTGCCACCAGCAGGCGCCGCCAAGAGACCCAGTACTTC. This gives the protein CATSRRRQETQYF.

The chain recombines TRBV11-2 with TRBJ2-1; D is unclear. The CDR3 sequence is 18 residues long. The germline V and J ends were trimmed by 0 bases and 9 bases, with 24 bases remaining between them. The germline gives CDR1 SGHAT, CDR2 FQNNGV. The CDR3 is CASSLDVTLGLNNGEQFF. In DNA form, the CDR3 reads TGTGCCAGCAGCTTAGATGTAACTCTAGGCCTCAATAATGGTGAGCAGTTCTTC.

This clonotype was picked up many times. The gene calls are TRBV6-1 and TRBJ2-2; 11 bases agree with TRBD2. In germline, CDR1 is MNHNS, CDR2 SASEGT. V lost 4 bases to trimming and J lost 1 base; unmatched junction nucleotides: 8. CDR3 size: 18 residues. The chain's CDR3 is CASSAAYGLAGNTGELFF. The CDR3, as DNA: TGTGCCAGCAGTGCCGCCTATGGACTAGCGGGGAACACCGGGGAGCTGTTTTTT.

This clonotype was recorded many times. In DNA form, the CDR3 reads TGTGCCAGCAGTTACTCCGGGACTAGCGGCGGACTCTCCTACGAGCAGTACTTC. Protein: CASSYSGTSGGLSYEQYF. The J gene is TRBJ2-7, the V gene TRBV6-6; TRBD2 aligns across 11 bases. CDR1 and CDR2 from the germline V gene are MNHNY and SVGAGI (reference sequence). V lost 0 bases, J lost 0 bases, and 7 bases stayed unmatched. This CDR3 is 18 amino acids long.

The sample holds a few counts of this clonotype. CDR3 sequence reads: CASSHPMSGDSYNEQFF. The CDR3 region has the DNA TGTGCCAGCAGCCATCCTATGAGCGGAGATTCCTACAATGAGCAGTTCTTC. The chain combines TRBV7-9 with TRBJ2-1; TRBD2 might be the D (5 bases). Germline-derived CDR1 and CDR2 are SEHNR and FQNEAQ (reference sequence). CDR3 length equals 17 residues. V lost 5 bases, J lost 1 base, and 18 bases lay in between.

This clonotype occurred many times. The chain combines TRBV28 with TRBJ2-5; 10 bases map to TRBD1. Germline V gene sequence: CDR1 MDHEN, CDR2 SYDVKM. The length of the CDR3 is 12 residues. V lost 4 bases to trimming and J lost 12 bases; unmatched junction nucleotides: 5. CDR3 sequence (DNA): TGTGCCAGCAGTTCTGACAGGGGGCGCGAGTACTTC. Protein product: CASSSDRGREYF.

This clonotype has at least ten counts. The chain recombines TRBV25-1 with TRBJ2-7, with a tentative D call TRBD1 (6 bases). The CDR3 spans 11 residues. Germline CDR1 and CDR2: MGHDK and SYGVNS. Trimming shortened V by 3 bases and J by 9 bases, and 9 bases separated the two germline ends. The CDR3 coding sequence is TGTGCCAGCAGTGATACAGGGCTGCAGTACTTC. This translates into CASSDTGLQYF.

This chain joins TRBV30 and TRBJ1-5, with unresolved D. V was shortened by 3 bases and J by 7 bases, with 10 bases between the two germline ends. From germline, CDR1 is GTSNPN and CDR2 SVGIG (reference sequence). The CDR3 runs 12 residues. The CDR3, as DNA: TGTGCCTGGAGAAACGGGAAACAGCCCCAGCATTTT. It encodes CAWRNGKQPQHF.

This clonotype has a count of ten or more. The chain recombines TRBV28 with TRBJ1-2, with D unclear. Deletions cut 6 bases from V and 9 bases from J, with 14 bases between. The CDR3 loop spans 12 amino acids. CDR1 is MDHEN and CDR2 is SYDVKM in the germline V gene. In DNA, the CDR3 is TGTGCCAGCAGACCCGATAGGGAAAGCTACACCTTC. Encoded protein: CASRPDRESYTF.

A note on this clonotype: Possible read error: a much larger clone is one base away. The CDR3 DNA sequence: TGCGCCAGCAGACAAGACAGGGGGGATGAAGCTTTCTTT. It specifies CASRQDRGDEAFF. The chain combines TRBV4-1 with TRBJ1-1, with TRBD1 identical over 9 bases. Germline V gene lookup returns CDR1 MGHRA and CDR2 YSYEKL. The CDR3 has 13 amino acids.